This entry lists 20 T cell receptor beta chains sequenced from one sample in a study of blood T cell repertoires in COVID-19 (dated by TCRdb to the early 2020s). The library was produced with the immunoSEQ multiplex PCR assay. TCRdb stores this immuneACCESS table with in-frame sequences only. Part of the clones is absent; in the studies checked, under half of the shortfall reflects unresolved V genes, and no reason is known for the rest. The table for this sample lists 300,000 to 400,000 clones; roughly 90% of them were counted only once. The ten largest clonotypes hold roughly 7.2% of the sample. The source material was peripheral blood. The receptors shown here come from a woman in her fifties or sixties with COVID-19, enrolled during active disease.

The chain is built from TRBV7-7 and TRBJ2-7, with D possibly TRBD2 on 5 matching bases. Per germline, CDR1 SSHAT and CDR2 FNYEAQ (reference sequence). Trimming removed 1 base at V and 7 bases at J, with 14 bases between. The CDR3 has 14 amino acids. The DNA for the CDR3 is TGTGCCAGCAGCTTAGAGATAGGCACGGGGGAGCAGTACTTC. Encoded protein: CASSLEIGTGEQYF.

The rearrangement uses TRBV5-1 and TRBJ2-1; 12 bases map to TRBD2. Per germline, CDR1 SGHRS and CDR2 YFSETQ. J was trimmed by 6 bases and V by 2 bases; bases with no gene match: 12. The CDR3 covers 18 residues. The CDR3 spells CASSLEELAGGNFNEQFF. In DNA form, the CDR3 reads TGCGCCAGCAGCTTAGAGGAGCTAGCGGGGGGGAATTTCAATGAGCAGTTCTTC.

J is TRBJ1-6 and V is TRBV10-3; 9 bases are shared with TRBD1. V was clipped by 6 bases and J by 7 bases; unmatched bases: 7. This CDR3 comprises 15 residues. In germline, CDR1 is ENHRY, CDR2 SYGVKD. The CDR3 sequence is CAIRDGTGINSPLHF. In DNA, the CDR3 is TGTGCCATCAGGGACGGGACAGGGATAAATTCACCCCTCCACTTT.

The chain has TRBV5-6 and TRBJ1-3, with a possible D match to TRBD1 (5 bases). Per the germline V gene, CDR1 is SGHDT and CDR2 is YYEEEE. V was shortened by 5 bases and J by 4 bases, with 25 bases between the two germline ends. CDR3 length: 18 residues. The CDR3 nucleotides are TGTGCCAGCAGTTGGGGGGTCGGTCGGATCGGCTCCGGAAACACCATATATTTT. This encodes CASSWGVGRIGSGNTIYF.

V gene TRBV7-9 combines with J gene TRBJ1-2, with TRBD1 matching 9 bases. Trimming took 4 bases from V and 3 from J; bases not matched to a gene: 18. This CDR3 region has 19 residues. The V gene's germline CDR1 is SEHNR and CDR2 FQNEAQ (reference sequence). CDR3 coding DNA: TGTGCCAGCAGCTCGAATGCTCCGGGACAGGGAGGTGCTTACTATGGCTACACCTTC. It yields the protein CASSSNAPGQGGAYYGYTF.

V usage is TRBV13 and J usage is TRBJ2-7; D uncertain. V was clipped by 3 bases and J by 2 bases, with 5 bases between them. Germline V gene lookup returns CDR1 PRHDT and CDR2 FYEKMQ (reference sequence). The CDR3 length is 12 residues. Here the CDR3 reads CASSFFTYEQYF. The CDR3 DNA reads TGTGCCAGCAGCTTCTTTACCTACGAGCAGTACTTC.

DNA for the CDR3: TGTGCCAGCAGCGGGACAGGGGCCAACACTGAAGCTTTCTTT. This translates into CASSGTGANTEAFF. The chain has TRBV13 and TRBJ1-1; 10 nucleotides line up with TRBD1. The CDR3 length is 14 residues. The trim removed 5 bases at V and 2 bases at J, leaving 2 bases unmatched. Germline-derived CDR1 and CDR2 are PRHDT and FYEKMQ (reference sequence).

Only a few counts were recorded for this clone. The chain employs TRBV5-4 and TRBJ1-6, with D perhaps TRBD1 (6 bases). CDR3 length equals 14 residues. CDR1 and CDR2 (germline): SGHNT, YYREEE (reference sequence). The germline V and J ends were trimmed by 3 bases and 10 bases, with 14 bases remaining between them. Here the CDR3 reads CASSSGQGRSPLHF. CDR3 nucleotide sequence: TGTGCCAGCAGCTCGGGACAAGGGCGATCACCCCTCCACTTT.

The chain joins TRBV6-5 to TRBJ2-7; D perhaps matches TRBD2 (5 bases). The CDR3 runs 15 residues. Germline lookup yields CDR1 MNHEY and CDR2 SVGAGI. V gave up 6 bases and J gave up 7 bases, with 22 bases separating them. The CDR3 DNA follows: TGTGCCAGCAGCCCCCGAGTCGGACTGCACGTGGAGCAGTACTTC. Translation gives CASSPRVGLHVEQYF.

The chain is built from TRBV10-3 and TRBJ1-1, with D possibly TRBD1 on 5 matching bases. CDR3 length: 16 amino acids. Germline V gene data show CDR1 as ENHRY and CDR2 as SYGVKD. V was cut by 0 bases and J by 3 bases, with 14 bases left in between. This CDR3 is CAISESLIGGDTEAFF. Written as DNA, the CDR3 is TGTGCCATCAGTGAGTCGTTAATCGGGGGGGACACTGAAGCTTTCTTT.

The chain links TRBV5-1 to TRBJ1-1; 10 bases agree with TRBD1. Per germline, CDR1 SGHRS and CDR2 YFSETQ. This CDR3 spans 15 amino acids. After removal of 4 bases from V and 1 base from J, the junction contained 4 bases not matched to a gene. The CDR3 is CASSGRDRGNTEAFF. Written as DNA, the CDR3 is TGCGCCAGCAGCGGCCGGGACAGGGGGAACACTGAAGCTTTCTTT.

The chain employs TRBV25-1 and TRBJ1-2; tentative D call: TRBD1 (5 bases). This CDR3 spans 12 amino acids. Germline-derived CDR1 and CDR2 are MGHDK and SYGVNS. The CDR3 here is CAAQGSNYGYTF. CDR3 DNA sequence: TGTGCGGCGCAGGGATCAAACTATGGCTACACCTTC.

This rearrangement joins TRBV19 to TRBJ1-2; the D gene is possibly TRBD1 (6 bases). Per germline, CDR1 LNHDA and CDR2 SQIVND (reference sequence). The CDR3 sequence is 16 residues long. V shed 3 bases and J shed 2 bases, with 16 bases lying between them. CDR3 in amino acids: CASSIGQRQYNYGYTF. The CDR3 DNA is TGTGCCAGTAGTATCGGACAGCGGCAGTACAACTATGGCTACACCTTC.

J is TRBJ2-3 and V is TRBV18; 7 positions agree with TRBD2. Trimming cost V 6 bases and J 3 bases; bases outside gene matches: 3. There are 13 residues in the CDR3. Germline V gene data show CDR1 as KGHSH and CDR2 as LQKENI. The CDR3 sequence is CASSRGGTDTQYF. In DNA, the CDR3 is TGTGCCAGCTCCCGGGGAGGGACAGATACGCAGTATTTT.

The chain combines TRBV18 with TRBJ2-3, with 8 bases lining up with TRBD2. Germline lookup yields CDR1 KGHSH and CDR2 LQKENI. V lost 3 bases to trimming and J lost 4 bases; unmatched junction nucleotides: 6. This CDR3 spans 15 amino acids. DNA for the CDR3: TGTGCCAGCTCACCTCCGGGGGGGCAGGCAGATACGCAGTATTTT. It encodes CASSPPGGQADTQYF.

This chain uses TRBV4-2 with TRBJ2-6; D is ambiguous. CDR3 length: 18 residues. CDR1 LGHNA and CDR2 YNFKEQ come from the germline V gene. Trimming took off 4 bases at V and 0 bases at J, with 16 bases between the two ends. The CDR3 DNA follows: TGTGCCAGCAGCCCCCTTTTAACGGAGAACTCTGGGGCCAACGTCCTGACTTTC. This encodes CASSPLLTENSGANVLTF.

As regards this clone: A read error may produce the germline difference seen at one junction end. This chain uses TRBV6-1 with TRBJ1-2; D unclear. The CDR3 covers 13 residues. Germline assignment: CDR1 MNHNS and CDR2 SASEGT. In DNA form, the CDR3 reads TGTGCCAGCAATGAACTAAACCCGGGAGCTTACACCTTC. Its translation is CASNELNPGAYTF.

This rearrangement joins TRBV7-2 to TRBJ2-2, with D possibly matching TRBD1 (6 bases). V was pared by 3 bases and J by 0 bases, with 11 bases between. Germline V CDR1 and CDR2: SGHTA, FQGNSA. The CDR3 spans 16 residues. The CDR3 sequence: CASSFIYRANTGELFF. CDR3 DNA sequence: TGTGCCAGCAGCTTTATATACAGGGCGAACACCGGGGAGCTGTTTTTT.

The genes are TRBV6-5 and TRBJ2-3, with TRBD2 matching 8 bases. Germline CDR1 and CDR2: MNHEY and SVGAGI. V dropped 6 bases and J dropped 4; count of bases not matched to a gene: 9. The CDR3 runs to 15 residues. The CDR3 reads CASSPGTSLSDTQYF. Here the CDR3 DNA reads TGTGCCAGCAGCCCAGGGACTAGTTTATCAGATACGCAGTATTTT.

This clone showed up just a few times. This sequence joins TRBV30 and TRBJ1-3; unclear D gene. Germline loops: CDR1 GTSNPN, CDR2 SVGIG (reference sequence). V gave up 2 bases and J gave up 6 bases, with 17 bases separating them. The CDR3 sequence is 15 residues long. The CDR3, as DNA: TGTGCCTGGAGTAAACCCAGCCGCGGGGTAAACACCATATATTTT. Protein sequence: CAWSKPSRGVNTIYF.